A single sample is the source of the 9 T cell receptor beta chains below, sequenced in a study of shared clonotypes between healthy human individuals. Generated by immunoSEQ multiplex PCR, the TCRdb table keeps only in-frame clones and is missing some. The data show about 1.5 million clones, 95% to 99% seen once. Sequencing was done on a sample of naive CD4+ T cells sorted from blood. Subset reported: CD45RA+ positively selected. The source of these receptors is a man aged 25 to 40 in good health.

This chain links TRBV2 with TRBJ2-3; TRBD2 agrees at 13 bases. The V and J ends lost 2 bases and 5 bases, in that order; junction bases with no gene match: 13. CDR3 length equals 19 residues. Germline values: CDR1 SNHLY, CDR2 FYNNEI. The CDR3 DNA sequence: TGTGCCAGCAGTGAACCGGGGGGTGAACTAGCGGGAGGGCTAGATACGCAGTATTTT. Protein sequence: CASSEPGGELAGGLDTQYF. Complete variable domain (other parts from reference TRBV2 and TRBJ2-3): EPEVTQTPSHQVTQMGQEVILRCVPISNHLYFYWYRQILGQKVEFLVSFYNNEISEKSEIFDDQFSVERPDGSNFTLKIRSTKLEDSAMYFCASSEPGGELAGGLDTQYFGPGTRLTVL.

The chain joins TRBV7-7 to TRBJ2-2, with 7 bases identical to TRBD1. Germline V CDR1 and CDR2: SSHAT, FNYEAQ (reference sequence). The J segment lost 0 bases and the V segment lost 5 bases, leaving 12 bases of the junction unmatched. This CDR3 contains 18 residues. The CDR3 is CASSRSQTGATNTGELFF. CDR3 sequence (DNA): TGTGCCAGCAGCCGCAGCCAAACAGGGGCAACGAACACCGGGGAGCTGTTTTTT.

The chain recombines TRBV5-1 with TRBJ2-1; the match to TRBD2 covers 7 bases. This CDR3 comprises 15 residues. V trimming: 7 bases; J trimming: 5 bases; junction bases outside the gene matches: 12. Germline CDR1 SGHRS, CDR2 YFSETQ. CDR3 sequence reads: CASREAEGWHNEQFF. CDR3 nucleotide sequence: TGCGCCAGCCGGGAGGCGGAGGGATGGCACAATGAGCAGTTCTTC.

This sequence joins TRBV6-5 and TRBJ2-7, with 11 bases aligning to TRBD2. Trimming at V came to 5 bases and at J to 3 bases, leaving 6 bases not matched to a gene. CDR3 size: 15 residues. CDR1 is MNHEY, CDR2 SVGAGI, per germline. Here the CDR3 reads CASSPRGTSGYEQYF. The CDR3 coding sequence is TGTGCCAGCAGTCCCCGGGGGACTAGCGGCTACGAGCAGTACTTC.

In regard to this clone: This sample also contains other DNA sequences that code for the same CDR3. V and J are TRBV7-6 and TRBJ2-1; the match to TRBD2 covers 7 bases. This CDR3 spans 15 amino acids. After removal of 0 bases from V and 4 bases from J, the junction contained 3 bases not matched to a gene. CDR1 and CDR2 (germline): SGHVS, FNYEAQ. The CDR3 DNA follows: TGTGCCAGCAGCTTAGCGGGAGGGCTTTACAATGAGCAGTTCTTC. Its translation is CASSLAGGLYNEQFF.

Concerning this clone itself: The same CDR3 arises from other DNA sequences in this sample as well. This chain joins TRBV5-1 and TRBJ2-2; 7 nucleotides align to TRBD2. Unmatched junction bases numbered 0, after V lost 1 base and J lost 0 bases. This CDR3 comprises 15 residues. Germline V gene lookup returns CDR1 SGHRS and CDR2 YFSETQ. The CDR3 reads CASSLTSANTGELFF. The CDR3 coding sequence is TGCGCCAGCAGCTTGACTAGCGCGAACACCGGGGAGCTGTTTTTT. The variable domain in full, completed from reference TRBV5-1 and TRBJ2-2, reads KAGVTQTPRYLIKTRGQQVTLSCSPISGHRSVSWYQQTPGQGLQFLFEYFSETQRNKGNFPGRFSGRQFSNSRSEMNVSTLELGDSALYLCASSLTSANTGELFFGEGSRLTVL.

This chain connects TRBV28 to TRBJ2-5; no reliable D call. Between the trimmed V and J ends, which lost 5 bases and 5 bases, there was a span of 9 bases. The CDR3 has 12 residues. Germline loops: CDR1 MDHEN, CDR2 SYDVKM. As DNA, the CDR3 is TGTGCCAGCAGTGTACGTAGGGAGACCCAGTACTTC. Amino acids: CASSVRRETQYF.

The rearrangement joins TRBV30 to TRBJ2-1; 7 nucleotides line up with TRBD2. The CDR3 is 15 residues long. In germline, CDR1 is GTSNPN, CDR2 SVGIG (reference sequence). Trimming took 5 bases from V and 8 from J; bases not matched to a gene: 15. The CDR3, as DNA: TGTGCCTGGGGGGAGGGGCTTCCCCGTCGGGATGAGCAGTTCTTC. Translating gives CAWGEGLPRRDEQFF.

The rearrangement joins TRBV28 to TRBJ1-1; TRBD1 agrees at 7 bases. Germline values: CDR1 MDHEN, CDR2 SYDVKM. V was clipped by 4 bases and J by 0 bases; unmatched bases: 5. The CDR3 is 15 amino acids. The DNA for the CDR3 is TGTGCCAGCAGTTCTCCGGGACAGCTGAACACTGAAGCTTTCTTT. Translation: CASSSPGQLNTEAFF.